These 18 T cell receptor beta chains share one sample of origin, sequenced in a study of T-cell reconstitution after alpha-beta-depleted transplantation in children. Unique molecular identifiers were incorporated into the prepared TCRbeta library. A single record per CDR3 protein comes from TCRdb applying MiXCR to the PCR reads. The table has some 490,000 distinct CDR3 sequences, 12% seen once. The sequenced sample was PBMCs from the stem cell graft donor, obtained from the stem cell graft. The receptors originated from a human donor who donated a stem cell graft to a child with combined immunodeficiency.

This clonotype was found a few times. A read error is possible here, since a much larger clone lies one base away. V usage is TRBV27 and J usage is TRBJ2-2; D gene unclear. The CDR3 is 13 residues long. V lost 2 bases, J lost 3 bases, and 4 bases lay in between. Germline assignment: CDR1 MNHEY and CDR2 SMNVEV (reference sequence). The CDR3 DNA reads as TGTGCCAGCAGTTTAGGGCACACCGGGGAGCTGTTTTTT. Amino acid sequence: CASSLGHTGELFF.

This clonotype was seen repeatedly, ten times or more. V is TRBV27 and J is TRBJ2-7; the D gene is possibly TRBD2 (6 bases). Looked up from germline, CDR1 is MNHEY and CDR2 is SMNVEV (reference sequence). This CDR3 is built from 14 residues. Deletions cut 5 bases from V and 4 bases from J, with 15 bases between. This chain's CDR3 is CASSHRGTLYEQYF. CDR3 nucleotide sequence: TGTGCCAGCAGTCATCGGGGGACTTTATACGAGCAGTACTTC.

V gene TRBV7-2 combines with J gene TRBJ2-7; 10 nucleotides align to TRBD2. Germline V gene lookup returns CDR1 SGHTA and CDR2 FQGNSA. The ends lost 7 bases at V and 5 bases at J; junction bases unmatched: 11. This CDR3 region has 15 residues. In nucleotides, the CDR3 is TGTGCCAGCACGCTAGCGGGGGTCAAATTCCACGAGCAGTACTTC. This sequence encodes CASTLAGVKFHEQYF.

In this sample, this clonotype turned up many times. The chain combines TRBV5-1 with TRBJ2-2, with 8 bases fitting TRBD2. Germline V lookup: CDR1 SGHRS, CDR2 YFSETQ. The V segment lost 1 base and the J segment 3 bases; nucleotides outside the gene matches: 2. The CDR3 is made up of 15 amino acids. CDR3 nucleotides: TGCGCCAGCAGCTTGAGCGGGAGCCACACCGGGGAGCTGTTTTTT. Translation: CASSLSGSHTGELFF.

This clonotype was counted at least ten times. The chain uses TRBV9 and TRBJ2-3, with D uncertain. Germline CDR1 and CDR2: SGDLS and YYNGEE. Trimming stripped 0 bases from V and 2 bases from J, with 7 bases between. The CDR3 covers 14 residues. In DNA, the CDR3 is TGTGCCAGCAGCGTAGTTGCGAACACAGATACGCAGTATTTT. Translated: CASSVVANTDTQYF.

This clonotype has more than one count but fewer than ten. CDR3 nucleotide sequence: TGTGCCAGCAGGGGGACTAGCGGGATTGGTGAGCAGTTCTTC. Protein product: CASRGTSGIGEQFF. The chain combines TRBV12-3 or TRBV12-4 with TRBJ2-1, with 13 bases lining up with TRBD2. This CDR3 has 14 amino acids. J was trimmed by 9 bases and V by 6 bases; bases with no gene match: 5.

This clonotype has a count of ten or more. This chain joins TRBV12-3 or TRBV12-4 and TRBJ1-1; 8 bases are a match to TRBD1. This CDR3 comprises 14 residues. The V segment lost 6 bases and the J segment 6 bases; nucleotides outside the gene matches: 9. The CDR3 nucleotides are TGTGCCAGCAGCACAACCGGACAGGGCGCTGAAGCTTTCTTT. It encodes CASSTTGQGAEAFF.

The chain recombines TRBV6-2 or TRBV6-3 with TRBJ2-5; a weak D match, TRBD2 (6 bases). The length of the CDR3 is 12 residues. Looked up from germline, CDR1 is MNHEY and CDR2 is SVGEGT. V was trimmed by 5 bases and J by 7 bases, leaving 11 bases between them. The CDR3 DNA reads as TGTGCCAGCAGTCAATCCGGGGGGACCCAGTACTTC. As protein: CASSQSGGTQYF.

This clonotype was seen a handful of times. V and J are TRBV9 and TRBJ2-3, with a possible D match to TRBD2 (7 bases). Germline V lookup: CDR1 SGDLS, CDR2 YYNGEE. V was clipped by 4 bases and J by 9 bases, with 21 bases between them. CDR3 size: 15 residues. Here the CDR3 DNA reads TGTGCCAGCAGCCCCCTGGAAGGGGGAGGGTACACGCAGTATTTT. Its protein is CASSPLEGGGYTQYF.

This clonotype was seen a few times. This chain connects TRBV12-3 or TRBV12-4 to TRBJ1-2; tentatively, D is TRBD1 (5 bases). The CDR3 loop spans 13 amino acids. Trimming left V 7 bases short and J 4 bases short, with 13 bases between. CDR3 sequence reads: CASTDRGVYGYTF. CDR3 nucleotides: TGTGCCAGCACCGACCGGGGGGTCTATGGCTACACCTTC.

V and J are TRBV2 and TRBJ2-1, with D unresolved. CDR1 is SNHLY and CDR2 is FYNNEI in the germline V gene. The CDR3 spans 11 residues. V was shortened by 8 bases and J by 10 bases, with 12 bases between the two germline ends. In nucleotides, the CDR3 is TGTGCCAGCGGCCGGACCTTGGAGCAGTTCTTC. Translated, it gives CASGRTLEQFF.

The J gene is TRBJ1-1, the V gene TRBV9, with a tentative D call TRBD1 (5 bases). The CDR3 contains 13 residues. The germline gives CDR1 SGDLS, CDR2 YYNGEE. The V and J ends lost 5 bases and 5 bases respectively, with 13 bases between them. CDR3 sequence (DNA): TGTGCCAGCAGAGACATCTCAGGGACTGAAGCTTTCTTT. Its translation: CASRDISGTEAFF.

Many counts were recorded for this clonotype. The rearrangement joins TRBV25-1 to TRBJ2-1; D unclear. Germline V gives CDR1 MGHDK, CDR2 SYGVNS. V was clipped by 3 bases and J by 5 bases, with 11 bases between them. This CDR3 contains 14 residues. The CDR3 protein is CASSDSHRNNEQFF. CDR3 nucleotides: TGTGCCAGCAGTGACTCTCACCGAAACAATGAGCAGTTCTTC. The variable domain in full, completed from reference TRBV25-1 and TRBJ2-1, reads EADIYQTPRYLVIGTGKKITLECSQTMGHDKMYWYQQDPGMELHLIHYSYGVNSTEKGDLSSESTVSRIRTEHFPLTLESARPSHTSQYLCASSDSHRNNEQFFGPGTRLTVL.

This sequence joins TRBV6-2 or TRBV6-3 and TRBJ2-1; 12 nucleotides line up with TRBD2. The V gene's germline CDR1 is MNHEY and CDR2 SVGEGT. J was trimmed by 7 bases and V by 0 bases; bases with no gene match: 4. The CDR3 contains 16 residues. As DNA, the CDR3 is TGTGCCAGCAGTTACTCGCGGACTAGCGGGAATAATGAGCAGTTCTTC. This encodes CASSYSRTSGNNEQFF.

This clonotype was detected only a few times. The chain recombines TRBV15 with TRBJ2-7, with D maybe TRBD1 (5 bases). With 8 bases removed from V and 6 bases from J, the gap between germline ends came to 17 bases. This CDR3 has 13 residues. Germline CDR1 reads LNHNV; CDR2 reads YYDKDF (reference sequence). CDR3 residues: CATAAGFDSEQYF. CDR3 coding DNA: TGTGCCACCGCCGCAGGGTTTGATAGCGAGCAGTACTTC.

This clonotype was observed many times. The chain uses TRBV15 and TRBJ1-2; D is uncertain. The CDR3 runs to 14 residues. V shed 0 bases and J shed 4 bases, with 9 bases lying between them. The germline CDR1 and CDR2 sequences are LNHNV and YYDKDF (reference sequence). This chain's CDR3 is CATSRDESSYGYTF. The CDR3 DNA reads TGTGCCACCAGCAGAGATGAGAGTTCCTATGGCTACACCTTC.

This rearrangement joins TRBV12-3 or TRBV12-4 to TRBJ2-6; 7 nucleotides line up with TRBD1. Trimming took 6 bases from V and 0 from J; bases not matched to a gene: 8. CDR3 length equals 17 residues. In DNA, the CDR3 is TGTGCCAGCAGAAACAGGGGCGACAGCTCTGGGGCCAACGTCCTGACTTTC. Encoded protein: CASRNRGDSSGANVLTF.

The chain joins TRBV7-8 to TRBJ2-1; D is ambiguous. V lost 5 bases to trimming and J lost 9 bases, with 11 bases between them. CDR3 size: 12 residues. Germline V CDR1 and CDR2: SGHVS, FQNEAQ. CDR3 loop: CASSPSRSEQFF. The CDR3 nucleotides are TGTGCCAGCAGCCCCTCGAGGAGTGAGCAGTTCTTC. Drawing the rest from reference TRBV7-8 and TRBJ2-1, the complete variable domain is GAGVSQSPRYKVAKRGQDVALRCDPISGHVSLFWYQQALGQGPEFLTYFQNEAQLDKSGLPSDRFFAERPEGSVSTLKIQRTQQEDSAVYLCASSPSRSEQFFGPGTRLTVL.